What follows are 20 T cell receptor beta chains derived from one specimen sequenced in a study of regulatory dendritic cells for organ transplantation. Sorted subsets were CFSE-labeled and cultured approximately 5 days with allogeneic dendritic cells. Antigens of these TCRs are unknown. Sequencing was performed with immunoSEQ multiplex PCR; in TCRdb, only in-frame clones are kept and a portion is missing. The table has 7,700 or so clones, approximately 67% seen once. Sample: memory CD4+ T cells from blood cultured with dendritic cells. Subset in this sample: CD45RO+ memory T cells. These receptors were collected from a human donor in good health.

The gene calls are TRBV6-5 and TRBJ1-2, with 11 bases matching TRBD1. Germline V gene sequence: CDR1 MNHEY, CDR2 SVGAGI. The CDR3 length is 15 residues. After removal of 7 bases from V and 2 bases from J, the junction contained 6 bases not matched to a gene. CDR3 loop: CASTSGTGGNYGYTF. The CDR3 DNA reads TGTGCCAGCACCTCCGGGACAGGGGGGAACTATGGCTACACCTTC.

The chain couples TRBV19 to TRBJ2-3, with a possible D match to TRBD1 (6 bases). The CDR3 extends over 18 amino acids. Germline V lookup: CDR1 LNHDA, CDR2 SQIVND (reference sequence). V lost 6 bases and J 1 base, leaving 23 bases between the germline ends. The CDR3 is CASRGGQLGLVGTDTQYF. CDR3 nucleotide sequence: TGTGCCAGTAGAGGAGGACAGCTGGGGCTGGTCGGCACAGATACGCAGTATTTT.

This clone was counted a single time. J is TRBJ1-2 and V is TRBV7-2, with TRBD1 matching over 10 bases. The V and J ends lost 4 bases and 4 bases, in that order; junction bases with no gene match: 6. In germline, CDR1 is SGHTA, CDR2 FQGNSA. The length of the CDR3 is 15 residues. CDR3 sequence: CASSSGGDRGYGYTF. CDR3 sequence (DNA): TGTGCCAGCAGCTCAGGGGGGGACAGGGGCTATGGCTACACCTTC.

This clone has only a few counts. The chain combines TRBV5-1 with TRBJ2-4, with D perhaps TRBD1 (6 bases). Trimming took 4 bases from V and 10 from J, leaving 15 bases between them. The CDR3 loop spans 13 amino acids. Germline V gene data show CDR1 as SGHRS and CDR2 as YFSETQ. For the CDR3, the DNA is TGCGCCAGCAGCAAGGGAGAACAGGGAATTCAGTACTTC. It specifies CASSKGEQGIQYF.

The chain couples TRBV2 to TRBJ1-5; D possibly corresponds to TRBD1 (6 bases). In germline, CDR1 is SNHLY, CDR2 FYNNEI. V was trimmed by 7 bases and J by 7 bases, leaving 20 bases between them. There are 15 residues in the CDR3. CDR3 sequence reads: CASTGTAGAQQPQHF. CDR3 sequence (DNA): TGTGCCAGCACAGGGACTGCGGGGGCCCAACAGCCCCAGCATTTT.

The V call is TRBV6-6, the J call TRBJ2-2; D is ambiguous. With 5 bases removed from V and 3 bases from J, the gap between germline ends came to 7 bases. Germline CDR1 and CDR2: MNHNY and SVGAGI (reference sequence). This CDR3 has 13 residues. The CDR3 spells CASSPLYTGELFF. In DNA form, the CDR3 reads TGTGCCAGCAGTCCTCTATACACCGGGGAGCTGTTTTTT.

The chain carries TRBV19 and TRBJ2-1, with 9 bases matching TRBD2. The V segment lost 7 bases and the J segment 0 bases; nucleotides outside the gene matches: 16. Germline values: CDR1 LNHDA, CDR2 SQIVND (reference sequence). CDR3 length: 19 residues. Here the CDR3 reads CASKAQGLAGTPSYNEQFF. Here the CDR3 DNA reads TGTGCCAGTAAAGCACAGGGGCTAGCGGGGACGCCCTCCTACAATGAGCAGTTCTTC.

A few counts support this clone. This chain uses TRBV7-2 with TRBJ1-2, with D maybe TRBD1 (5 bases). The CDR3 runs 15 residues. CDR1 is SGHTA, CDR2 FQGNSA, per germline. Trimming removed 9 bases at V and 5 bases at J, with 22 bases between. In DNA, the CDR3 is TGTGCCAGTCTGTTAGCCCCCTCGGCAGGGTATGGCTACACCTTC. It translates to CASLLAPSAGYGYTF. Together with reference TRBV7-2 and TRBJ1-2, the CDR3 gives the full variable domain: GAGVSQSPSNKVTEKGKDVELRCDPISGHTALYWYRQSLGQGLEFLIYFQGNSAPDKSGLPSDRFSAERTGGSVSTLTIQRTQQEDSAVYLCASLLAPSAGYGYTFGSGTRLTVV.

This clone has more than one count but fewer than ten. The chain joins TRBV19 to TRBJ2-2, with 8 bases lining up with TRBD2. The trim removed 6 bases at V and 9 bases at J, leaving 3 bases unmatched. The CDR3 sequence is 12 residues long. The germline gives CDR1 LNHDA, CDR2 SQIVND (reference sequence). CDR3: CASRGLARELFF. The CDR3 DNA follows: TGTGCCAGTAGAGGACTAGCCCGGGAGCTGTTTTTT.

The chain combines TRBV5-6 with TRBJ1-6, with D possibly being TRBD1 (6 bases). This CDR3 is 16 amino acids long. CDR1 and CDR2 from the germline V gene are SGHDT and YYEEEE. Deletions cut 1 base from V and 6 bases from J, with 14 bases between. DNA for the CDR3: TGTGCCAGCAGCTTGAATGGGGGGGGCGGTAATTCACCCCTCCACTTT. Protein product: CASSLNGGGGNSPLHF.

The V and J genes are TRBV5-1 and TRBJ2-7; D might be TRBD2 (5 bases). With 5 bases removed from V and 3 bases from J, the gap between germline ends came to 12 bases. The CDR3 spans 13 residues. Germline V lookup: CDR1 SGHRS, CDR2 YFSETQ. DNA for the CDR3: TGCGCCAGCAGTGTCCCGGGGTTCTACGAGCAGTACTTC. It is translated as CASSVPGFYEQYF.

The chain couples TRBV6-1 to TRBJ2-1; D call uncertain. Trimming shortened V by 7 bases and J by 2 bases, and 9 bases separated the two germline ends. Looked up from germline, CDR1 is MNHNS and CDR2 is SASEGT. The CDR3 runs 13 residues. The CDR3 bases are TGTGCCAGCAAAGCCCTTACCTACAATGAGCAGTTCTTC. Encoded protein: CASKALTYNEQFF.

The V gene is TRBV11-3, the J gene TRBJ1-1; 7 bases line up with TRBD1. Looked up from germline, CDR1 is SGHNT and CDR2 is YENEEA. The CDR3 totals 15 residues. J was trimmed by 6 bases and V by 5 bases; bases with no gene match: 12. The CDR3 DNA sequence: TGTGCCAGCAGCGCCGAACAGGGGTTTGTATCTGAAGCTTTCTTT. Its protein is CASSAEQGFVSEAFF.

V and J are TRBV7-2 and TRBJ1-2, with a tentative D call TRBD1 (6 bases). The V gene's germline CDR1 is SGHTA and CDR2 FQGNSA. The CDR3 is 13 amino acids. Trimming removed 6 bases from V and 7 bases from J, with 15 bases in between. CDR3 nucleotides: TGTGCCAGCAGGGCGGGGGGGGCGGCTGGCTACACCTTC. It specifies CASRAGGAAGYTF.

This clone was seen a few times. The chain links TRBV6-6 to TRBJ2-1, with a weak D call TRBD1 (5 bases). CDR1 MNHNY and CDR2 SVGAGI come from the germline V gene (reference sequence). The V and J ends lost 4 bases and 6 bases respectively, with 10 bases between them. The CDR3 has 13 amino acids. CDR3 bases: TGTGCCAGCAGTTCGGTCAGGGTCAATGAGCAGTTCTTC. Translation gives CASSSVRVNEQFF.

V is TRBV15 and J is TRBJ2-3; D is possibly TRBD2 (6 bases). Trimming pared 0 bases from V and 5 bases from J, leaving 12 bases between. This CDR3 is built from 15 residues. Germline CDR1 reads LNHNV; CDR2 reads YYDKDF (reference sequence). The CDR3 DNA reads TGTGCCACCAGCAGAGATCGCTCCGGGGGAGATACGCAGTATTTT. Amino acid sequence: CATSRDRSGGDTQYF.

In its sample, this clone ranks as medium-sized. The chain links TRBV5-4 to TRBJ1-1; TRBD1 matches 8 bases. Germline CDR1 SGHNT, CDR2 YYREEE (reference sequence). This CDR3 region has 15 residues. The V segment lost 2 bases and the J segment 3 bases; nucleotides outside the gene matches: 6. CDR3 bases: TGTGCCAGCAGCTTCGGACAGGGAACTTACACTGAAGCTTTCTTT. This encodes CASSFGQGTYTEAFF.

The rearrangement uses TRBV6-1 and TRBJ2-3, with D uncertain. The V gene lost 2 bases and the J gene lost 6 bases, with 3 bases spanning the gap. There are 11 residues in the CDR3. Germline CDR1 reads MNHNS; CDR2 reads SASEGT. CDR3 amino acids: CASSESDTQYF. The DNA for the CDR3 is TGTGCCAGCAGTGAATCGGATACGCAGTATTTT.

The chain employs TRBV5-1 and TRBJ2-1; 8 nucleotides align to TRBD2. V lost 10 bases, J lost 8 bases, and 5 bases stayed unmatched. Per the germline V gene, CDR1 is SGHRS and CDR2 is YFSETQ. This CDR3 contains 11 residues. CDR3 loop: CARGGAYEQFF. The DNA for the CDR3 is TGCGCCCGGGGGGGGGCTTATGAGCAGTTCTTC. Full variable domain (rest looked up from reference TRBV5-1 and TRBJ2-1): KAGVTQTPRYLIKTRGQQVTLSCSPISGHRSVSWYQQTPGQGLQFLFEYFSETQRNKGNFPGRFSGRQFSNSRSEMNVSTLELGDSALYLCARGGAYEQFFGPGTRLTVL.

V and J are TRBV19 and TRBJ2-6; D remains ambiguous. Trimming pared 0 bases from V and 0 bases from J, leaving 3 bases between. Germline CDR1 reads LNHDA; CDR2 reads SQIVND (reference sequence). The length of the CDR3 is 15 residues. CDR3 sequence reads: CASSIEASGANVLTF. The DNA for the CDR3 is TGTGCCAGTAGTATAGAGGCCTCTGGGGCCAACGTCCTGACTTTC.